The rows below give T cell receptor beta chains drawn from one sample of a study of shared clonotypes between healthy human individuals. The repertoire was sequenced with immunoSEQ multiplex PCR; TCRdb's copy has only in-frame clones and lacks some. The sample has 800,000 or so clones; 90% to 98% are singletons. Sequencing input: naive CD8+ T cells sorted from blood. The source is a man aged 30 to 45 in good health. The CDR3 runs from the conserved cysteine through the conserved F or W. The D gene is left open where the match is weak. Expanded clones get a size class; other rows say once, few or many, or leave the size out.

TRBV7-8,few,NA,TRBJ1-2,TGTGCCAGCAGCTTAGTTTCGGGGGCGAACGACTATGGCTACACCTTC,CASSLVSGANDYGYTF
TRBV29-1,NA,NA,TRBJ2-7,TGCAGCGTCCGGACAGCATCCTCCTACGAGCAGTACTTC,CSVRTASSYEQYF
TRBV7-8,NA,TRBD2,TRBJ2-5,TGTGCCAGCAGCTTAGGGGCCGCTAGCGGGAACCAAGAGACCCAGTACTTC,CASSLGAASGNQETQYF
TRBV5-1,NA,NA,TRBJ2-1,TGCGCCAGCAGCGTGACAGGAAGGGACAATGAGCAGTTCTTC,CASSVTGRDNEQFF
TRBV7-9,NA,NA,TRBJ1-5,TGTGCCAGCAGCTTAGCGCCCGGACCCAATCAGCCCCAGCATTTT,CASSLAPGPNQPQHF
TRBV29-1,NA,NA,TRBJ2-7,TGCAGCGTTGAAAGTGGGGGCTACGAGCAGTACTTC,CSVESGGYEQYF
TRBV5-1,once,NA,TRBJ2-5,TGCGCCAGCGAACAAGAGACCCAGTACTTC,CASEQETQYF
TRBV18,NA,NA,TRBJ2-1,TGTGCCAGCTCACCAAGGCCTGGAGCTCGTGAGTACAATGAGCAGTTCTTC,CASSPRPGAREYNEQFF
TRBV20-1,NA,NA,TRBJ2-1,TGCAGTGCTAGAGCCCCCCCTGAGCAGTTCTTC,CSARAPPEQFF
TRBV11-2,NA,TRBD2,TRBJ2-3,TGTGCCAGCATCCCGGGTAGTCTACAAGTACGGGGGGCAGATACGCAGTATTTT,CASIPGSLQVRGADTQYF
TRBV2,NA,TRBD1,TRBJ2-7,TGTGCCAGCAGTGAAACAGGGGTCTCCTACGAGCAGTACTTC,CASSETGVSYEQYF
TRBV4-1,NA,NA,TRBJ2-7,TGCGCCAGCAGCCCGCGGAGCCCAGGGAAGTACGAGCAGTACTTC,CASSPRSPGKYEQYF
TRBV18,NA,NA,TRBJ2-1,TGTGCCAGCTCCCCGCTCGACAGGCGGTTCGAGCAGTTCTTC,CASSPLDRRFEQFF
TRBV7-3,NA,NA,TRBJ2-5,TGTGCCAGCAGCCCATCGGGCGGGACCCAAGAGACCCAGTACTTC,CASSPSGGTQETQYF
TRBV7-9,NA,TRBD2,TRBJ2-1,TGTGCCAGCAGCCCCGGGACTAGCGGGAGGCCGTCCTACAATGAGCAGTTCTTC,CASSPGTSGRPSYNEQFF
TRBV7-9,NA,TRBD2,TRBJ2-2,TGTGCCAGCAGCTTAGTCGCTAGCGGGATGGAGAACACCGGGGAGCTGTTTTTT,CASSLVASGMENTGELFF
TRBV6-1,NA,NA,TRBJ1-2,TGTGCCAGCAGTGCCGGGACTTTAAACTATGGCTACACCTTC,CASSAGTLNYGYTF
TRBV29-1,NA,NA,TRBJ2-4,TGCAGCGTTGAGAGGGTGGGGGGTAACATTCAGTACTTC,CSVERVGGNIQYF
TRBV4-2,NA,NA,TRBJ2-7,TGTGCCAGCAGCCAAGAACAGGGCTACGAGCAGTACTTC,CASSQEQGYEQYF
TRBV27,NA,NA,TRBJ2-1,TGTGCCAGCAGTTTCCTGGCGGACTTGGGTGGTGGTGAGCAGTTCTTC,CASSFLADLGGGEQFF
TRBV5-6,NA,TRBD1,TRBJ1-1,TGTGCCAGCAGCCACCCGGGACAGGGGGCCAATCTCAGGAACACTGAAGCTTTCTTT,CASSHPGQGANLRNTEAFF
TRBV7-9,NA,NA,TRBJ2-1,TGTGCCAGCAGCCCCCCTTCCGGCAGCGTCCCCTACAATGAGCAGTTCTTC,CASSPPSGSVPYNEQFF
TRBV7-6,once,TRBD1,TRBJ2-5,TGTGCCAGCAGCTGGGACAGGGGAGAGACCCAGTACTTC,CASSWDRGETQYF
TRBV27,once,NA,TRBJ2-7,TGTGCCAGCAGTTTACTAGCTTCCTACGAGCAGTACTTC,CASSLLASYEQYF
TRBV6-4,NA,NA,TRBJ2-7,TGTGCCAGATTTGGTAAACGGTACGAGCAGTACTTC,CARFGKRYEQYF
TRBV11-2,NA,NA,TRBJ2-5,TGTGCCAGCAGCTTATTCGGAGTGCAGGGCCCTACTAAAGAGACCCAGTACTTC,CASSLFGVQGPTKETQYF
TRBV11-3,NA,NA,TRBJ2-3,TGTGCCAGCAGCCTAACCTCCACAGATACGCAGTATTTT,CASSLTSTDTQYF
TRBV4-1,once,NA,TRBJ2-1,TGCGCCAGCAGCCAAGGGGGAGATTACAATGAGCAGTTCTTC,CASSQGGDYNEQFF
TRBV27,NA,NA,TRBJ2-5,TGTGCCAGCAGTTTAGTGGATTCGGGCCAAGAGACCCAGTACTTC,CASSLVDSGQETQYF
TRBV27,NA,TRBD1,TRBJ2-7,TGTGCCAGCAGTTTTACCGGACAGGGTGCGAGGGAGCAGTACTTC,CASSFTGQGAREQYF
TRBV19,once,NA,TRBJ1-1,TGTGCCAGTAGTAAGTTGTCCAGGGTCACTGAAGCTTTCTTT,CASSKLSRVTEAFF